Shown below are 30 T cell receptor beta chains from a single sample sequenced in a study of regulatory T cells in long-lasting Graves disease (dated by TCRdb to the early 2020s). Library method: multiplex PCR. Sequenced on an Illumina HiSeq 4000. TCR beta libraries were built with iRepertoire HTBI primers and Arm-PCR amplification of CDR3 regions. The public reads were reanalyzed by TCRdb: fastp trimming at Q25, MiXCR alignment, in-frame beta chains only. Every CDR3 protein is listed once, alongside the most common genes and DNA of its rows. A total of a few hundred thousand distinct CDR3 sequences appear in this sample, approximately 12% of them only once. 15% to 20% of the sample goes to the ten largest clones. Taken with the paper, the label for time point translates to: newly diagnosed GD, antithyroid drugs for less than 3 months. RNA was extracted from PBMCs in TRIzol for both TCR sequencing and RNA sequencing.

These data were also reused for a study on T cells in Graves' hyperthyroidism and ophthalmopathy.

Sequenced here: peripheral blood mononuclear cells (PBMCs), sampled at new diagnosis, from a patient treated with antithyroid drugs. The receptors shown here come from a woman younger than 35 with Graves disease. Donor details come from another sample of the same person, matched by shared clones.

This clonotype was picked up many times. J is TRBJ2-1 and V is TRBV7-8; 7 bases are shared with TRBD2. CDR1 is SGHVS and CDR2 is FQNEAQ in the germline V gene. The length of the CDR3 is 15 residues. Trimming cost V 1 base and J 5 bases; bases outside gene matches: 5. The DNA for the CDR3 is TGTGCCAGCAGCTTAGTCGGGCTAGCGGACAATGAGCAGTTCTTC. Protein product: CASSLVGLADNEQFF.

In its sample, this clonotype was seen many times. The genes are TRBV27 and TRBJ2-1, with 7 bases identical to TRBD2. CDR1 is MNHEY and CDR2 is SMNVEV in the germline V gene (reference sequence). The CDR3 is 14 residues long. The ends lost 0 bases at V and 7 bases at J; junction bases unmatched: 3. The CDR3 nucleotides read TGTGCCAGCAGTTTATCGGGGGGGGGGAATGAGCAGTTCTTC. It yields the protein CASSLSGGGNEQFF.

This clonotype was counted at least ten times. The chain employs TRBV7-9 and TRBJ1-2, with D maybe TRBD1 (6 bases). V lost 1 base and J lost 8, with 8 bases in between. CDR3 size: 12 residues. Germline values: CDR1 SEHNR, CDR2 FQNEAQ (reference sequence). DNA of the CDR3: TGTGCCAGCAGCTTAGTCCAGGGGGGCTACACCTTC. It is translated as CASSLVQGGYTF.

This clonotype was counted between two and nine times. The chain uses TRBV4-1 and TRBJ1-5, with 12 nucleotides matching TRBD1. V dropped 0 bases and J dropped 2; count of bases not matched to a gene: 5. Germline-derived CDR1 and CDR2 are MGHRA and YSYEKL. There are 18 residues in the CDR3. CDR3 region: CASSQEGQGAPGNQPQHF. In DNA form, the CDR3 reads TGCGCCAGCAGCCAAGAGGGACAGGGGGCTCCGGGCAATCAGCCCCAGCATTTT.

This clonotype was observed a few times. This chain uses TRBV20-1 with TRBJ2-1; 9 bases are a match to TRBD2. The CDR3 runs to 14 residues. V lost 1 base to trimming and J lost 5 bases; unmatched junction nucleotides: 3. The germline V gene has CDR1 DFQATT and CDR2 SNEGSKA (reference sequence). The CDR3: CSARGASGDNEQFF. The CDR3 bases are TGCAGTGCTAGAGGTGCTAGCGGGGACAATGAGCAGTTCTTC.

This clonotype has ten or more counts. The chain is built from TRBV27 and TRBJ2-4; a possible D gene is TRBD1 (5 bases). Germline assignment: CDR1 MNHEY and CDR2 SMNVEV (reference sequence). The CDR3 spans 16 residues. V lost 4 bases, J lost 0 bases, and 13 bases lay in between. The CDR3 nucleotides are TGTGCCAGCAGTTATCAGGGCAGCGCAGCCAAAAACATTCAGTACTTC. It translates to CASSYQGSAAKNIQYF.

This clonotype was picked up many times. This chain uses TRBV6-1 with TRBJ2-5, with D perhaps assigned TRBD1 or TRBD2 (5 bases each). Deletions cut 7 bases from V and 3 bases from J, with 18 bases between. Germline CDR1 reads MNHNS; CDR2 reads SASEGT. The CDR3 totals 15 residues. CDR3 loop: CASKTQDRGEETQYF. For the CDR3, the DNA is TGTGCCAGCAAAACCCAGGACCGAGGGGAAGAGACCCAGTACTTC.

This clonotype has a handful of counts. This chain joins TRBV9 and TRBJ2-5; D may correspond to TRBD1 or TRBD2 (6 bases each). This CDR3 contains 13 residues. Per the germline V gene, CDR1 is SGDLS and CDR2 is YYNGEE. Trimming removed 2 bases from V and 3 bases from J, with 8 bases in between. DNA of the CDR3: TGTGCCAGCAGCGTGGGGGGCGAAGAGACCCAGTACTTC. Amino acid sequence: CASSVGGEETQYF.

This clonotype was recorded at least ten times. The chain combines TRBV10-3 with TRBJ1-1; D gene uncertain. Germline CDR1 is ENHRY and CDR2 is SYGVKD. This CDR3 region has 12 residues. V gave up 8 bases and J gave up 4 bases, with 11 bases separating them. The CDR3 is CAIARETTEAFF. The CDR3 coding sequence is TGTGCCATCGCGAGGGAGACCACTGAAGCTTTCTTT.

This clonotype was seen repeatedly, ten times or more. This chain uses TRBV2 with TRBJ2-3; D is unclear. The CDR3 is 14 amino acids. In germline, CDR1 is SNHLY, CDR2 FYNNEI. Trimming shortened V by 1 base and J by 3 bases, and 8 bases separated the two germline ends. CDR3 amino acids: CASSEGIGTDTQYF. The CDR3 DNA sequence: TGTGCCAGCAGTGAAGGGATAGGAACAGATACGCAGTATTTT.

Note on this clonotype: The junction differs from germline at one of its ends, possibly a read error. This rearrangement joins TRBV7-9 to TRBJ2-1; 11 bases are shared with TRBD2. Germline V gives CDR1 SEHNR, CDR2 FQNEAQ (reference sequence). The CDR3 totals 17 residues. The DNA for the CDR3 is TGTGCCTGCAGCACGACTAGCGGGACAAGCTCCTACAATGAGCAGTTCTTC. This encodes CACSTTSGTSSYNEQFF.

This clonotype was seen more than once but under ten times. Given a much more abundant clone one base away, this may be a read error. The chain has TRBV20-1 and TRBJ2-3; D is undetermined. Germline CDR1 reads DFQATT; CDR2 reads SNEGSKA (reference sequence). This CDR3 contains 15 residues. The CDR3 DNA is TGCAGTGCTAGAGTCCATACTGGTCGGGCAGATACGCAGTGTTTT. It translates to CSARVHTGRADTQCF.

There are a few counts of this clonotype. This chain uses TRBV29-1 with TRBJ1-5; D unclear. V shed 0 bases and J shed 8 bases, with 8 bases lying between them. Germline values: CDR1 SQVTM, CDR2 ANQGSEA. The CDR3 spans 12 residues. The CDR3 spells CSVEEDGEPQHF. CDR3 sequence (DNA): TGCAGCGTTGAAGAGGACGGGGAGCCCCAGCATTTT.

The sample holds many counts of this clonotype. The CDR3 DNA follows: TGTGCCAGCAGTAAGAGACAGGGGCTGCGAGATACTAACTATGGCTACACCTTC. Translating gives CASSKRQGLRDTNYGYTF. The chain employs TRBV6-1 and TRBJ1-2, with 8 bases matching TRBD1. Germline loops: CDR1 MNHNS, CDR2 SASEGT. V lost 5 bases, J lost 0 bases, and 14 bases stayed unmatched. The CDR3 is 18 residues long.

Only a few counts were recorded for this clonotype. The J gene is TRBJ1-3, the V gene TRBV7-2, with 7 nucleotides matching TRBD1. Germline V gene lookup returns CDR1 SGHTA and CDR2 FQGNSA. The V and J ends lost 2 bases and 2 bases, in that order; junction bases with no gene match: 6. The CDR3 runs to 16 residues. CDR3 nucleotide sequence: TGTGCCAGCAGCTTAATCACCGGGACAGCTGGAAACACCATATATTTT. It specifies CASSLITGTAGNTIYF.

This clonotype was detected only a few times. V and J are TRBV5-1 and TRBJ1-2; the D gene is possibly TRBD1 (6 bases). The ends were cut back, 4 bases at V and 8 bases at J, with 12 bases in the middle. The germline V gene has CDR1 SGHRS and CDR2 YFSETQ. The CDR3 covers 12 residues. The CDR3 DNA sequence: TGCGCCAGCAGCCCGGGACAAGAGGGCTACACCTTC. Protein product: CASSPGQEGYTF.

In its sample, this clonotype was seen many times. The chain links TRBV7-2 to TRBJ1-2; D gene unclear. Trimming took off 5 bases at V and 8 bases at J, with 15 bases between the two ends. CDR1 and CDR2 (germline): SGHTA, FQGNSA. This CDR3 has 13 residues. DNA for the CDR3: TGTGCCAGCAGCCCCGGAAGGGAAGGGGGCTACACCTTC. Encoded protein: CASSPGREGGYTF. The full variable domain, rest sourced from reference TRBV7-2 and TRBJ1-2, is GAGVSQSPSNKVTEKGKDVELRCDPISGHTALYWYRQSLGQGLEFLIYFQGNSAPDKSGLPSDRFSAERTGGSVSTLTIQRTQQEDSAVYLCASSPGREGGYTFGSGTRLTVV.

The sample holds many counts of this clonotype. The chain is built from TRBV15 and TRBJ2-1; 7 bases line up with TRBD2. The CDR3 length is 15 residues. With 4 bases clipped from V and 7 bases from J, the junction kept 10 bases outside the gene matches. The germline gives CDR1 LNHNV, CDR2 YYDKDF (reference sequence). The CDR3 protein is CATSTSGTIPNEQFF. The CDR3 nucleotides read TGTGCCACCAGCACCTCCGGGACTATACCTAATGAGCAGTTCTTC.

This clonotype has a count of ten or more. V usage is TRBV2 and J usage is TRBJ2-3; D ambiguous. Germline lookup yields CDR1 SNHLY and CDR2 FYNNEI. The ends were cut back, 2 bases at V and 8 bases at J, with 5 bases in the middle. CDR3 length: 11 residues. DNA for the CDR3: TGTGCCAGCAGTGAATCTGGTACGCAGTATTTT. Protein product: CASSESGTQYF.

This clonotype was observed at least ten times. The V and J genes are TRBV12-3 or TRBV12-4 and TRBJ2-7; D may be TRBD1 or TRBD2 (5 bases each). V lost 1 base, J lost 2 bases, and 9 bases lay in between. CDR3 length equals 14 residues. The chain's CDR3 is CASSLEGRTYEQYF. The DNA for the CDR3 is TGTGCCAGCAGTTTAGAGGGACGGACCTACGAGCAGTACTTC.

In its sample, this clonotype was seen many times. V and J are TRBV10-3 and TRBJ2-1; 9 nucleotides agree with TRBD1. The CDR3 is made up of 14 amino acids. Germline V lookup: CDR1 ENHRY, CDR2 SYGVKD. V lost 6 bases, J lost 6 bases, and 6 bases stayed unmatched. The CDR3 loop reads CAISPDRGSNEQFF. CDR3 DNA sequence: TGTGCCATCAGCCCGGACAGGGGAAGCAATGAGCAGTTCTTC.

V and J are TRBV9 and TRBJ1-2; 7 nucleotides line up with TRBD1. CDR1 and CDR2 from the germline V gene are SGDLS and YYNGEE. CDR3 length: 15 residues. Trimming cost V 0 bases and J 5 bases; bases outside gene matches: 7. The CDR3 is CASSVGEQGLYGYTF. DNA of the CDR3: TGTGCCAGCAGCGTAGGGGAACAGGGGCTATATGGCTACACCTTC.

This clonotype came up many times. V and J are TRBV27 and TRBJ2-1; D gene ambiguous. Germline V gene lookup returns CDR1 MNHEY and CDR2 SMNVEV (reference sequence). The V end was cut by 5 bases, the J end by 9 bases, with 17 bases between. The CDR3 is 14 residues long. CDR3 sequence (DNA): TGTGCCAGCAGTCGACCTGAGGCATGGACTGAGCAGTTCTTC. Translated, it gives CASSRPEAWTEQFF.

This clonotype has ten or more counts. The chain combines TRBV6-1 with TRBJ1-2, with D perhaps matching TRBD1 (6 bases). Trimming pared 6 bases from V and 6 bases from J, leaving 20 bases between. CDR1 and CDR2 (germline): MNHNS, SASEGT. CDR3 size: 15 residues. The CDR3 here is CASSLNPTGENGYTF. CDR3 DNA: TGTGCCAGCAGCCTCAATCCGACAGGAGAAAATGGCTACACCTTC.

At least ten counts were recorded for this clonotype. The chain carries TRBV9 and TRBJ1-1; unclear D gene. From germline, CDR1 is SGDLS and CDR2 YYNGEE. This CDR3 is built from 16 residues. V was trimmed by 0 bases and J by 5 bases, leaving 17 bases between them. The CDR3 region is CASSVDLEGPGTEAFF. For the CDR3, the DNA is TGTGCCAGCAGCGTAGACCTCGAAGGCCCCGGGACTGAAGCTTTCTTT. Looking up the rest from reference TRBV9 and TRBJ1-1 gives the full variable domain: DSGVTQTPKHLITATGQRVTLRCSPRSGDLSVYWYQQSLDQGLQFLIQYYNGEERAKGNILERFSAQQFPDLHSELNLSSLELGDSALYFCASSVDLEGPGTEAFFGQGTRLTVV.

This clonotype came up a few times. The chain combines TRBV4-3 with TRBJ2-1; the match to TRBD1 covers 8 bases. The J segment lost 8 bases and the V segment lost 5 bases, leaving 5 bases of the junction unmatched. Germline V gene data show CDR1 as LGHNA and CDR2 as YSLEER. The CDR3 is made up of 13 amino acids. CDR3 sequence (DNA): TGCGCCAGCAGCACTCCAGGGGGCGATGAGCAGTTCTTC. Translated, it gives CASSTPGGDEQFF.

Many counts were recorded for this clonotype. The gene calls are TRBV2 and TRBJ2-5; maybe TRBD1 (5 bases). Germline loops: CDR1 SNHLY, CDR2 FYNNEI. The CDR3 length is 11 residues. The V and J ends lost 8 bases and 5 bases respectively, with 9 bases between them. CDR3 in amino acids: CASLGVETQYF. The CDR3 coding sequence is TGTGCCAGCTTAGGGGTGGAGACCCAGTACTTC.

V usage is TRBV27 and J usage is TRBJ2-1, with unresolved D. Trimming stripped 7 bases from V and 0 bases from J, with 10 bases between. Germline lookup yields CDR1 MNHEY and CDR2 SMNVEV (reference sequence). The CDR3 consists of 14 residues. CDR3 protein: CASKDDDSYNEQFF. The CDR3 region has the DNA TGTGCCAGCAAGGACGACGACTCCTACAATGAGCAGTTCTTC.

This clonotype was counted many times. V is TRBV27 and J is TRBJ2-1, with unresolved D. The CDR3 extends over 13 amino acids. Trimming pared 2 bases from V and 4 bases from J, leaving 6 bases between. CDR1 and CDR2 (germline): MNHEY, SMNVEV (reference sequence). The CDR3 loop is CASSLLVYNEQFF. The CDR3 nucleotides are TGTGCCAGCAGTTTACTCGTGTACAATGAGCAGTTCTTC.

The table lists this clonotype with many counts. The chain combines TRBV28 with TRBJ1-4, with D perhaps matching TRBD1 (6 bases). There are 17 residues in the CDR3. Germline assignment: CDR1 MDHEN and CDR2 SYDVKM. V lost 7 bases, J lost 5 bases, and 23 bases lay in between. CDR3: CASTNGGGAWGNEKLFF. In nucleotides, the CDR3 is TGTGCCAGCACCAATGGGGGGGGCGCCTGGGGGAATGAAAAACTGTTTTTT.